The 7 T cell receptor beta chains presented below share a single source sample, sequenced in a study of technical replicates of blood from a handful of donors. Method: immunoSEQ multiplex PCR; TCRdb's copy keeps in-frame clones and lacks some. The sample includes over 90,000 clones, 95% seen only once; the top ten take over 0.2%. The sequencing sample was made of T cells isolated from PBMCs. All receptors derive from a human donor in good health.

The V gene is TRBV6-1, the J gene TRBJ2-3, with TRBD2 matching 11 bases. V was clipped by 4 bases and J by 4 bases; unmatched bases: 7. The germline V gene encodes CDR1 MNHNS and CDR2 SASEGT. The CDR3 sequence is 16 residues long. The chain's CDR3 is CASSARLAGKPDTQYF. CDR3 DNA sequence: TGTGCCAGCAGTGCCAGACTAGCGGGAAAGCCAGATACGCAGTATTTT.

The chain carries TRBV5-1 and TRBJ1-1; TRBD1 aligns across 8 bases. The CDR3 has 15 amino acids. Germline V gene lookup returns CDR1 SGHRS and CDR2 YFSETQ. Losses at the gene ends were 0 bases for V and 1 base for J; bases not matched to a gene: 2. CDR3: CASSLGTGGNTEAFF. DNA of the CDR3: TGCGCCAGCAGCTTGGGCACAGGGGGGAACACTGAAGCTTTCTTT.

The rearrangement joins TRBV6-5 to TRBJ2-7, with 15 bases that match TRBD2. CDR3 length equals 16 residues. J lost 6 bases, V lost 3 bases, and 6 bases had no gene match. The V gene's germline CDR1 is MNHEY and CDR2 SVGAGI. The chain's CDR3 is CASSYHPGLAGGEQYF. CDR3 DNA sequence: TGTGCCAGCAGTTATCACCCGGGACTAGCGGGAGGCGAGCAGTACTTC.

The chain employs TRBV7-2 and TRBJ2-1; a weak D match, TRBD2 (7 bases). Germline V gives CDR1 SGHTA, CDR2 FQGNSA. Trimming removed 5 bases at V and 10 bases at J, with 24 bases between. This CDR3 spans 16 amino acids. The CDR3 protein is CASSEGGGPVPWEQFF. The CDR3 nucleotides are TGTGCCAGCAGCGAGGGGGGAGGGCCGGTTCCTTGGGAGCAGTTCTTC.

The J gene is TRBJ2-7, the V gene TRBV27; the match to TRBD2 covers 9 bases. Germline values: CDR1 MNHEY, CDR2 SMNVEV (reference sequence). The length of the CDR3 is 15 residues. The V gene end was trimmed by 1 base and the J gene end by 2 bases; junction bases not matched to a gene: 3. CDR3 nucleotides: TGTGCCAGCAGTTTATTGGCGGGAGGGCCCTACGAGCAGTACTTC. It codes for CASSLLAGGPYEQYF.

This clone has only one observation. V is TRBV16 and J is TRBJ1-1; D might be TRBD1 (6 bases). Germline CDR1 and CDR2: KGHSY and FQNENV. The CDR3 consists of 16 residues. V dropped 3 bases and J dropped 0 bases, with 14 bases sitting between them. CDR3 residues: CASSQGTLQMNTEAFF. The CDR3 bases are TGTGCCAGCAGCCAGGGGACACTACAAATGAACACTGAAGCTTTCTTT.

This chain links TRBV18 with TRBJ1-5; D gene ambiguous. The ends were cut back, 0 bases at V and 7 bases at J, with 7 bases in the middle. The germline CDR1 and CDR2 sequences are KGHSH and LQKENI. The CDR3 length is 13 residues. CDR3 nucleotides: TGTGCCAGCTCACCACCGGCCGGGCAGCCCCAGCATTTT. Protein: CASSPPAGQPQHF.